The rows below give T cell receptor beta chains drawn from one sample of a study of cytomegalovirus exposure and HLA in healthy donors. The data were produced by immunoSEQ multiplex PCR, yet TCRdb's version contains in-frame clones alone and is incomplete. This listing includes 100,000 to 150,000 clones. Sequencing was carried out using PBMCs. The receptors here all came from a woman between 35 and 50 years old in good health and CMV-seronegative. Both conserved end residues are part of each CDR3. A D gene is named only where the DNA matches it firmly.

V gene: TRBV28
J gene: TRBJ1-2
D gene: NA
CDR3 protein: CASGTSGVYGYTF
CDR3 DNA: TGTGCCAGCGGCACATCCGGGGTATATGGCTACACCTTC

V gene: TRBV7-9
J gene: TRBJ2-3
D gene: TRBD2
CDR3 protein: CASSLGGGLDTQYF
CDR3 DNA: TGTGCCAGCAGCTTAGGCGGGGGACTCGATACGCAGTATTTT

V gene: TRBV18
J gene: TRBJ2-7
D gene: TRBD1
CDR3 protein: CASSPAQGAGEQYF
CDR3 DNA: TGTGCCAGCTCACCAGCACAGGGGGCGGGTGAGCAGTACTTC

V gene: TRBV12-5
J gene: TRBJ1-1
D gene: TRBD1
CDR3 protein: CASGLQGVRTEAFF
CDR3 DNA: TGTGCTAGTGGTTTACAGGGGGTACGGACTGAAGCTTTCTTT

V gene: TRBV2
J gene: TRBJ1-1
D gene: NA
CDR3 protein: CASTMGRDTEAFF
CDR3 DNA: TGTGCCAGCACGATGGGCAGGGACACTGAAGCTTTCTTT

V gene: TRBV7-2
J gene: TRBJ1-5
D gene: TRBD1
CDR3 protein: CASSLIDRGGHHQPQHF
CDR3 DNA: TGTGCCAGCAGCTTAATAGACAGGGGAGGGCACCATCAGCCCCAGCATTTT

V gene: TRBV5-4
J gene: TRBJ2-3
D gene: TRBD2
CDR3 protein: CASSSSGGSDTQYF
CDR3 DNA: TGTGCCAGCAGCTCTAGCGGGGGGAGTGATACGCAGTATTTT

V gene: TRBV5-1
J gene: TRBJ2-5
D gene: NA
CDR3 protein: CASSVASKQETQYF
CDR3 DNA: TGCGCCAGCAGCGTAGCTAGCAAGCAAGAGACCCAGTACTTC

V gene: TRBV4-3
J gene: TRBJ1-3
D gene: TRBD1
CDR3 protein: CASSTTQGALSGNTIYF
CDR3 DNA: TGCGCCAGCAGCACAACACAGGGGGCTCTCTCTGGAAACACCATATATTTT

V gene: TRBV4-3
J gene: TRBJ1-2
D gene: NA
CDR3 protein: CASSPGRGTNYGYTF
CDR3 DNA: TGCGCCAGCAGCCCGGGAAGGGGGACGAACTATGGCTACACCTTC

V gene: TRBV27
J gene: TRBJ1-1
D gene: NA
CDR3 protein: CASRIGGTEAFF
CDR3 DNA: TGTGCCAGCAGGATAGGGGGCACTGAAGCTTTCTTT

V gene: TRBV28
J gene: TRBJ2-2
D gene: NA
CDR3 protein: CASSSRTVRADGELFF
CDR3 DNA: TGTGCCAGCAGCAGTAGGACAGTCCGGGCCGACGGGGAGCTGTTTTTT

V gene: TRBV6-1
J gene: TRBJ1-6
D gene: TRBD1
CDR3 protein: CASSRDSRNSPLHF
CDR3 DNA: TGTGCCAGCAGCCGGGACAGTCGTAATTCACCCCTCCACTTT

V gene: TRBV19
J gene: TRBJ1-3
D gene: NA
CDR3 protein: CASSIGQISGNTIYF
CDR3 DNA: TGTGCCAGTAGTATCGGACAGATCTCTGGAAACACCATATATTTT

V gene: TRBV6-5
J gene: TRBJ1-1
D gene: TRBD1
CDR3 protein: CASKTRGKETEAFF
CDR3 DNA: TGTGCCAGCAAGACCAGGGGGAAGGAGACTGAAGCTTTCTTT

V gene: TRBV5-4
J gene: TRBJ1-2
D gene: TRBD1
CDR3 protein: CASSFGQGTDYGYTF
CDR3 DNA: TGTGCCAGCAGCTTCGGACAGGGGACAGACTATGGCTACACCTTC

V gene: TRBV5-6
J gene: TRBJ1-4
D gene: NA
CDR3 protein: CASSLEGGTTNEKLFF
CDR3 DNA: TGTGCCAGCAGCTTGGAGGGGGGGACAACTAATGAAAAACTGTTTTTT

V gene: TRBV9
J gene: TRBJ1-1
D gene: NA
CDR3 protein: CASSGGGNTEAFF
CDR3 DNA: TGTGCCAGCAGCGGAGGGGGGAACACTGAAGCTTTCTTT

V gene: TRBV9
J gene: TRBJ2-2
D gene: TRBD2
CDR3 protein: CASGRLAGAGGTGELFF
CDR3 DNA: TGTGCCAGCGGTAGACTAGCGGGGGCCGGGGGCACCGGGGAGCTGTTTTTT

V gene: TRBV7-2
J gene: TRBJ2-7
D gene: NA
CDR3 protein: CASSLGSGDEQYF
CDR3 DNA: TGTGCCAGCAGCTTAGGGTCAGGGGACGAGCAGTACTTC

V gene: TRBV11-3
J gene: TRBJ1-6
D gene: NA
CDR3 protein: CASSPGGDNSPLHF
CDR3 DNA: TGTGCCAGCAGCCCGGGAGGAGATAATTCACCCCTCCACTTT

V gene: TRBV7-9
J gene: TRBJ1-1
D gene: NA
CDR3 protein: CASSSSGRRAFF
CDR3 DNA: TGTGCCAGCAGCTCGTCAGGAAGGCGAGCTTTCTTT

V gene: TRBV5-1
J gene: TRBJ1-2
D gene: NA
CDR3 protein: CASSLGTPYGYTF
CDR3 DNA: TGCGCCAGCAGCCTGGGGACACCCTATGGCTACACCTTC

V gene: TRBV11-1
J gene: TRBJ1-1
D gene: NA
CDR3 protein: CASSSIDSSLEDLF
CDR3 DNA: TGTGCCAGCAGCTCCATAGACAGCTCCCTTGAAGATCTCTTT

V gene: TRBV6-1
J gene: TRBJ1-6
D gene: NA
CDR3 protein: CASTGTPNSPLHF
CDR3 DNA: TGTGCCAGCACCGGGACACCTAATTCACCCCTCCACTTT

V gene: TRBV27
J gene: TRBJ2-5
D gene: TRBD2
CDR3 protein: CASKGWGAGGQETQYF
CDR3 DNA: TGTGCCAGCAAGGGATGGGGGGCGGGGGGCCAAGAGACCCAGTACTTC

V gene: TRBV6-6
J gene: TRBJ1-1
D gene: NA
CDR3 protein: CASSGESEAFF
CDR3 DNA: TGTGCCAGCAGTGGGGAGTCTGAAGCTTTCTTT

V gene: TRBV10-2
J gene: TRBJ2-5
D gene: TRBD2
CDR3 protein: CASRTSGVQETQYF
CDR3 DNA: TGCGCCAGCAGGACTAGCGGGGTGCAAGAGACCCAGTACTTC

V gene: TRBV7-2
J gene: TRBJ2-3
D gene: NA
CDR3 protein: CASSSRRADTQYF
CDR3 DNA: TGTGCCAGCAGCAGTCGGAGGGCAGATACGCAGTATTTT

V gene: TRBV29-1
J gene: TRBJ1-2
D gene: TRBD1
CDR3 protein: CSVQTYQKTGTYGYTF
CDR3 DNA: TGCAGCGTCCAAACATATCAAAAGACAGGGACCTATGGCTACACCTTC

V gene: TRBV6-5
J gene: TRBJ1-5
D gene: TRBD1
CDR3 protein: CASSYGAGGQPQHF
CDR3 DNA: TGTGCCAGCAGTTACGGGGCAGGGGGCCAGCCCCAGCATTTT

V gene: TRBV7-9
J gene: TRBJ2-7
D gene: TRBD2
CDR3 protein: CASSLAGVAGGLPHEQYF
CDR3 DNA: TGTGCCAGCAGCCTAGCGGGGGTAGCGGGGGGTCTTCCCCACGAGCAGTACTTC

V gene: TRBV5-5
J gene: TRBJ1-6
D gene: NA
CDR3 protein: CASSLGYRSYNSPLHF
CDR3 DNA: TGTGCCAGCAGCTTGGGGTACCGTAGCTATAATTCACCCCTCCACTTT

V gene: TRBV6-1
J gene: TRBJ1-2
D gene: NA
CDR3 protein: CASSEVVRYGYTF
CDR3 DNA: TGTGCCAGCAGTGAAGTAGTCAGGTATGGCTACACCTTC

V gene: TRBV28
J gene: TRBJ2-7
D gene: NA
CDR3 protein: CASTERQGSYEQYF
CDR3 DNA: TGTGCCAGCACCGAAAGGCAGGGCTCCTACGAGCAGTACTTC

V gene: TRBV5-1
J gene: TRBJ2-7
D gene: TRBD2
CDR3 protein: CASSLGLARYEQYF
CDR3 DNA: TGCGCCAGCAGCTTGGGACTAGCGCGCTACGAGCAGTACTTC

V gene: TRBV28
J gene: TRBJ2-3
D gene: NA
CDR3 protein: CASRQGHLPDTQYF
CDR3 DNA: TGTGCCAGCAGACAGGGACATTTGCCAGATACGCAGTATTTT

V gene: TRBV5-4
J gene: TRBJ1-1
D gene: NA
CDR3 protein: CASSLEWGGGNTEAFF
CDR3 DNA: TGTGCCAGCAGCTTGGAATGGGGCGGGGGGAACACTGAAGCTTTCTTT

V gene: TRBV11-2
J gene: TRBJ1-2
D gene: NA
CDR3 protein: CASSHGRTANYGYTF
CDR3 DNA: TGTGCCAGCAGCCACGGTCGGACAGCTAACTATGGCTACACCTTC

V gene: TRBV2
J gene: TRBJ1-1
D gene: NA
CDR3 protein: CASRDPTGDTEAFF
CDR3 DNA: TGTGCCAGCAGAGATCCGACAGGAGACACTGAAGCTTTCTTT

V gene: TRBV11-3
J gene: TRBJ2-1
D gene: NA
CDR3 protein: CASSLRDEQFF
CDR3 DNA: TGTGCCAGCAGCTTGAGGGATGAGCAGTTCTTC

V gene: TRBV5-1
J gene: TRBJ2-6
D gene: TRBD1
CDR3 protein: CASSLQGGSAGANVLTF
CDR3 DNA: TGCGCCAGCAGCTTGCAAGGGGGCAGTGCTGGGGCCAACGTCCTGACTTTC

V gene: TRBV9
J gene: TRBJ1-4
D gene: NA
CDR3 protein: CASSAGGVLNEKLFF
CDR3 DNA: TGTGCCAGCAGCGCCGGGGGAGTCCTTAATGAAAAACTGTTTTTT

V gene: TRBV6-5
J gene: TRBJ1-6
D gene: NA
CDR3 protein: CASTPQTGTPLHF
CDR3 DNA: TGTGCCAGCACTCCACAAACAGGGACACCCCTCCACTTT

V gene: TRBV6-1
J gene: TRBJ1-2
D gene: TRBD1
CDR3 protein: CASSEAATGTYYGYTF
CDR3 DNA: TGTGCCAGCAGTGAAGCAGCGACAGGGACTTACTATGGCTACACCTTC

V gene: TRBV7-9
J gene: TRBJ1-6
D gene: NA
CDR3 protein: CASSTPGGIRNSPLHF
CDR3 DNA: TGTGCCAGCAGCACCCCGGGAGGAATTCGAAATTCACCCCTCCACTTT

V gene: TRBV11-2
J gene: TRBJ1-6
D gene: TRBD1
CDR3 protein: CASSFFGQDSPLHF
CDR3 DNA: TGTGCCAGCAGCTTCTTTGGACAGGATTCACCCCTCCACTTT

V gene: TRBV9
J gene: TRBJ2-7
D gene: NA
CDR3 protein: CASSKGGEQYF
CDR3 DNA: TGTGCCAGCAGCAAGGGAGGCGAGCAGTACTTC

V gene: TRBV5-1
J gene: TRBJ2-3
D gene: TRBD1
CDR3 protein: CASSLGQGQLAGSDTQYF
CDR3 DNA: TGCGCCAGCAGCTTGGGACAGGGACAATTAGCAGGGTCAGATACGCAGTATTTT

V gene: TRBV19
J gene: TRBJ1-2
D gene: NA
CDR3 protein: CASSGRVGDYGYTF
CDR3 DNA: TGTGCCAGTAGCGGCCGGGTCGGGGACTATGGCTACACCTTC

V gene: TRBV6-1
J gene: TRBJ2-2
D gene: NA
CDR3 protein: CASRGPVTGELFF
CDR3 DNA: TGTGCCAGCAGGGGGCCGGTCACCGGGGAGCTGTTTTTT

V gene: TRBV7-6
J gene: TRBJ2-5
D gene: NA
CDR3 protein: CASSWGLKETQYF
CDR3 DNA: TGTGCCAGCAGCTGGGGACTCAAAGAGACCCAGTACTTC

V gene: TRBV11-3
J gene: TRBJ2-1
D gene: TRBD2
CDR3 protein: CASSLDRWSSGENNEQFF
CDR3 DNA: TGTGCCAGCAGCTTAGATCGGTGGAGTAGCGGGGAAAACAATGAGCAGTTCTTC